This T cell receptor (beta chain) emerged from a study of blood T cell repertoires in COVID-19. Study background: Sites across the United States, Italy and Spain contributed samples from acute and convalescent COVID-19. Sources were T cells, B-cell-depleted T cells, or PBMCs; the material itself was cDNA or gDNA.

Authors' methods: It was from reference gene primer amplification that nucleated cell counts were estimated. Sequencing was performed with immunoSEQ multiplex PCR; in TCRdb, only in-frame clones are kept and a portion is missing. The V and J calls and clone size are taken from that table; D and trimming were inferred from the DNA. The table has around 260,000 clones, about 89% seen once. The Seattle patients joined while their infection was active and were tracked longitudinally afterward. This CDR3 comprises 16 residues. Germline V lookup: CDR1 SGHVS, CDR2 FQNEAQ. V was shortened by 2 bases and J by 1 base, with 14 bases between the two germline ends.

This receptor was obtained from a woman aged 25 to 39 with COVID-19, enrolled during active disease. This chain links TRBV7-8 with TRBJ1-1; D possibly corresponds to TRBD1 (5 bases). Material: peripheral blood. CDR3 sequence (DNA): TGTGCCAGCAGCTTAAGATCACAGGAGGGGAACACTGAAGCTTTCTTT. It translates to CASSLRSQEGNTEAFF.